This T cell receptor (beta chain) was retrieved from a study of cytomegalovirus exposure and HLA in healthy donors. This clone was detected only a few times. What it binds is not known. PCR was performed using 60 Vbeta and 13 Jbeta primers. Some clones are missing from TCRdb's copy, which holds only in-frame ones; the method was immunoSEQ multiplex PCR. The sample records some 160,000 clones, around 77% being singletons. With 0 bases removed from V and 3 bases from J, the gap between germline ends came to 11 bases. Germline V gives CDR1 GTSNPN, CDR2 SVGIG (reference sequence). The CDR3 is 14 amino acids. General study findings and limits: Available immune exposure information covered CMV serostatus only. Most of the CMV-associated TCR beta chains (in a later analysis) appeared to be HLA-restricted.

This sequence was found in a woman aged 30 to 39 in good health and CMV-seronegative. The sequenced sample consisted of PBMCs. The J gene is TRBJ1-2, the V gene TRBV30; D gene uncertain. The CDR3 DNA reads TGTGCCTGGAGTGTACGCCGGGGTGACTATGGCTACACCTTC. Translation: CAWSVRRGDYGYTF.